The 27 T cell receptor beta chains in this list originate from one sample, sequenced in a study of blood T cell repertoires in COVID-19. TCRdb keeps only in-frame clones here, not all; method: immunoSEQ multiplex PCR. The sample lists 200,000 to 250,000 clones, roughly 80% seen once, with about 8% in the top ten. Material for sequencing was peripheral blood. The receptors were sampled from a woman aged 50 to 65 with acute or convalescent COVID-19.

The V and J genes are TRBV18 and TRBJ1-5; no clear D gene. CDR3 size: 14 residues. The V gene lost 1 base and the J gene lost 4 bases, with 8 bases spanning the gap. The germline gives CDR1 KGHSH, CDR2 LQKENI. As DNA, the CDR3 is TGTGCCAGCTCACCACAGAAAGCTAATCAGCCCCAGCATTTT. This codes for CASSPQKANQPQHF.

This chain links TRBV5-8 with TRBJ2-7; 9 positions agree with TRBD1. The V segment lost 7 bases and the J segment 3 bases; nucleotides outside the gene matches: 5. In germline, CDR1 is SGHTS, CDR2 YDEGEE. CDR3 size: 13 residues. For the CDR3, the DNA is TGTGCCAGCGGGGGGACAGGGTACTACGAGCAGTACTTC. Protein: CASGGTGYYEQYF.

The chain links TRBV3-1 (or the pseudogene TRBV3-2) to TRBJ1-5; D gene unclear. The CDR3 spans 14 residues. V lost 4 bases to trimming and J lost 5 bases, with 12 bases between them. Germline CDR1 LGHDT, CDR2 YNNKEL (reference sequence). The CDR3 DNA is TGTGCCAGCAGCCGCCCTAGAGGATATCAGCCCCAGCATTTT. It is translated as CASSRPRGYQPQHF.

As DNA, the CDR3 is TGTGCCAGCAGCTTGGAGAGTGATACTAGCACAGATACGCAGTATTTT. It specifies CASSLESDTSTDTQYF. J is TRBJ2-3 and V is TRBV5-4; D not certain. This CDR3 contains 16 residues. Germline V gene sequence: CDR1 SGHNT, CDR2 YYREEE (reference sequence). V was clipped by 0 bases and J by 0 bases, with 11 bases between them. The entire variable domain, with the rest obtained from reference TRBV5-4 and TRBJ2-3, is as follows: ETGVTQSPTHLIKTRGQQVTLRCSSQSGHNTVSWYQQALGQGPQFIFQYYREEENGRGNFPPRFSGLQFPNYSSELNVNALELDDSALYLCASSLESDTSTDTQYFGPGTRLTVL.

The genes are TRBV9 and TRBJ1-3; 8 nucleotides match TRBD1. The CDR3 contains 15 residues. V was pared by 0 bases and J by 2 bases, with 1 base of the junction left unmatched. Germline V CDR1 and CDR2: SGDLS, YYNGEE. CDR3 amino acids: CASSVGTGPGNTIYF. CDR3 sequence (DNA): TGTGCCAGCAGCGTAGGGACAGGGCCTGGAAACACCATATATTTT. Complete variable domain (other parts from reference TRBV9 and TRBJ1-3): DSGVTQTPKHLITATGQRVTLRCSPRSGDLSVYWYQQSLDQGLQFLIQYYNGEERAKGNILERFSAQQFPDLHSELNLSSLELGDSALYFCASSVGTGPGNTIYFGEGSWLTVV.

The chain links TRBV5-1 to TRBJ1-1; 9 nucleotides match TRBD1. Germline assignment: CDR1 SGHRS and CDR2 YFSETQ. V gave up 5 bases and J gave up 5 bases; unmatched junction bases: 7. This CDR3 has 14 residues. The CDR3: CASRSLTGGTEAFF. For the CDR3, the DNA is TGCGCCAGCAGATCCCTGACAGGGGGTACTGAAGCTTTCTTT.

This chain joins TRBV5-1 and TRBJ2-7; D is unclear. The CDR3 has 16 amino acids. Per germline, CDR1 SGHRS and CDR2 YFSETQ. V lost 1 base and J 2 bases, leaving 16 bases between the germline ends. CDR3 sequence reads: CASSLYPQVPAYEQYF. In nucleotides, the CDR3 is TGCGCCAGCAGCTTGTATCCCCAGGTCCCGGCCTACGAGCAGTACTTC.

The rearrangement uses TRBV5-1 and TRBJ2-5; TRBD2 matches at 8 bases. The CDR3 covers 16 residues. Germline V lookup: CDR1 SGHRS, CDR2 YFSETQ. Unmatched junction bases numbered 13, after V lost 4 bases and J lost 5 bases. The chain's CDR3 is CASSNSGVTSSETQYF. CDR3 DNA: TGCGCCAGCAGCAATAGCGGGGTCACTAGTTCGGAGACCCAGTACTTC.

The CDR3 bases are TGTGCCAGTGGAAGACAACTCGGCGGGGAGCTGTTTTTT. Amino acid sequence: CASGRQLGGELFF. The chain couples TRBV12-3 or TRBV12-4 to TRBJ2-2; D not certain. The CDR3 consists of 13 residues. Deletions cut 9 bases from V and 7 bases from J, with 15 bases between.

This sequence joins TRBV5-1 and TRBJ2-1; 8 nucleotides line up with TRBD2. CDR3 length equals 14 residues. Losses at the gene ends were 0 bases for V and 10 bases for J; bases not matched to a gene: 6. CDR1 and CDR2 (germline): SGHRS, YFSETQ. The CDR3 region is CASSLEGLGGEQFF. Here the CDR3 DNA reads TGCGCCAGCAGCTTGGAGGGACTAGGAGGGGAGCAGTTCTTC.

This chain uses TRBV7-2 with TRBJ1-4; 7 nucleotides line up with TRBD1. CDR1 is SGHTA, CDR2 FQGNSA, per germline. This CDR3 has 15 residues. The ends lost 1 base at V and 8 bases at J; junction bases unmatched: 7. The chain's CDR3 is CASSLVRQGGEKLFF. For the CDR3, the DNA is TGTGCCAGCAGCTTAGTGCGGCAGGGGGGAGAAAAACTGTTTTTT. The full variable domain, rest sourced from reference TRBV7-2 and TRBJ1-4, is GAGVSQSPSNKVTEKGKDVELRCDPISGHTALYWYRQSLGQGLEFLIYFQGNSAPDKSGLPSDRFSAERTGGSVSTLTIQRTQQEDSAVYLCASSLVRQGGEKLFFGSGTQLSVL.

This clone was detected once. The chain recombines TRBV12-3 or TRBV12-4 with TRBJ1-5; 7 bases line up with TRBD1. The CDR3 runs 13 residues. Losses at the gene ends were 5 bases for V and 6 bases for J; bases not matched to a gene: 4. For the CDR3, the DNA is TGTGCCAGCAGTGAGGGGACAGCTCAGCCCCAGCATTTT. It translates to CASSEGTAQPQHF.

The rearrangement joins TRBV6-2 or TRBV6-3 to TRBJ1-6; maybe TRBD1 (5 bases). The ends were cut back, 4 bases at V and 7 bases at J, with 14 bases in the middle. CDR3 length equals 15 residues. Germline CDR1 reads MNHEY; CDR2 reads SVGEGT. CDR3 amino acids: CASSFRQPANSPLHF. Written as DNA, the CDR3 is TGTGCCAGCAGTTTCCGACAGCCGGCGAATTCACCCCTCCACTTT.

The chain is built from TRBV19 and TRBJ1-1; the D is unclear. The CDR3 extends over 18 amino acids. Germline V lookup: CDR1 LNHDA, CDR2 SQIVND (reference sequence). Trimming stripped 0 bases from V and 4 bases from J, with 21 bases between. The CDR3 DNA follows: TGTGCCAGTAGTATAGATCCCCACTCCGGGAACACCGGCACTGAAGCTTTCTTT. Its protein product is CASSIDPHSGNTGTEAFF.

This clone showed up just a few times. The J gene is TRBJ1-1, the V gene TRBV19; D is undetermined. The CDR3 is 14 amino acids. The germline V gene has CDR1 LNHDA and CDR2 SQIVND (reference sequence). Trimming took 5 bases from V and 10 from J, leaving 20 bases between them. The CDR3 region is CASSGLLDRAGAFF. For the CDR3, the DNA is TGTGCCAGTAGTGGACTGTTGGACCGAGCCGGAGCTTTCTTT.

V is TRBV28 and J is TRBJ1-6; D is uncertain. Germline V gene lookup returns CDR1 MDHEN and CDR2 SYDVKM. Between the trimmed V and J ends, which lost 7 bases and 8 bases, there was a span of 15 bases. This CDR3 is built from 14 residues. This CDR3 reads CASTVFKIDSPLHF. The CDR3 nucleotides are TGTGCCAGCACGGTTTTTAAGATTGATTCACCCCTCCACTTT. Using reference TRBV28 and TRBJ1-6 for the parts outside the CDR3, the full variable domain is DVKVTQSSRYLVKRTGEKVFLECVQDMDHENMFWYRQDPGLGLRLIYFSYDVKMKEKGDIPEGYSVSREKKERFSLILESASTNQTSMYLCASTVFKIDSPLHFGNGTRLTVT.

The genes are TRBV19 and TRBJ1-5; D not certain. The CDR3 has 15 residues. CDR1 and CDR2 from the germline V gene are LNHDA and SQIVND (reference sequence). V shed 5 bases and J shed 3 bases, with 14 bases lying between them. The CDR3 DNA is TGTGCCAGTAGTGCCGGTTGGGCAGACAATCAGCCCCAGCATTTT. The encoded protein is CASSAGWADNQPQHF. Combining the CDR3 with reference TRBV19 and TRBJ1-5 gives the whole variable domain DGGITQSPKYLFRKEGQNVTLSCEQNLNHDAMYWYRQDPGQGLRLIYYSQIVNDFQKGDIAEGYSVSREKKESFPLTVTSAQKNPTAFYLCASSAGWADNQPQHFGDGTRLSIL.

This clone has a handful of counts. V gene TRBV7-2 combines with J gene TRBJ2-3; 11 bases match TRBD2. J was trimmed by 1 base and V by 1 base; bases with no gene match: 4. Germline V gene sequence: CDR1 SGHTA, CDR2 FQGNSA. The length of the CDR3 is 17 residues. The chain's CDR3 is CASSLVGSGGGTDTQYF. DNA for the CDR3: TGTGCCAGCAGCTTAGTTGGTAGCGGGGGGGGCACAGATACGCAGTATTTT.

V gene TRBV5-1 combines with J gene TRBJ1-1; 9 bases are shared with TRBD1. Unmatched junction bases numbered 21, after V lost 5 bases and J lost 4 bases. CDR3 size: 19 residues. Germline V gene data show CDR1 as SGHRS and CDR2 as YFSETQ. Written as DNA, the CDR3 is TGCGCCAGCAGACTGGCGGCCCCACAGGGGGCTGATTGGGGCACTGAAGCTTTCTTT. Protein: CASRLAAPQGADWGTEAFF.

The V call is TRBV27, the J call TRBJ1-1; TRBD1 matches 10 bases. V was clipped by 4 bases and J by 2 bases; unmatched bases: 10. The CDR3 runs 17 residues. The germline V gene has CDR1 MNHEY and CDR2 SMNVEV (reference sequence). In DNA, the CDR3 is TGTGCCAGCAGTTACGGGACAGGGGTTAGGGGCAACACTGAAGCTTTCTTT. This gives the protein CASSYGTGVRGNTEAFF.

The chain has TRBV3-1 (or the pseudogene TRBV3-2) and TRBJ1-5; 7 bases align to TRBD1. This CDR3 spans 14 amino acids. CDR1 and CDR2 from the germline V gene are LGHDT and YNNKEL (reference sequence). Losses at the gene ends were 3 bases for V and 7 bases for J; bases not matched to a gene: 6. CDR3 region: CASSQNQGVQPQHF. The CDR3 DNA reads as TGTGCCAGCAGCCAGAACCAGGGGGTCCAGCCCCAGCATTTT.

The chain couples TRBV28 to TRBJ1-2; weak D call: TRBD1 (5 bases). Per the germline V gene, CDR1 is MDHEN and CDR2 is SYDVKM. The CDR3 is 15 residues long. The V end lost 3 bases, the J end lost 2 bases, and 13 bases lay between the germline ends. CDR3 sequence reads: CASSLRQSGNYGYTF. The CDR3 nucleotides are TGTGCCAGCAGTTTGAGACAGAGTGGGAACTATGGCTACACCTTC.

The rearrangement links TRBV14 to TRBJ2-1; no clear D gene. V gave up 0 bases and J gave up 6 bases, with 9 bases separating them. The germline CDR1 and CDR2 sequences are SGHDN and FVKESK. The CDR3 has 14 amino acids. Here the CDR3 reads CASSQDHRVNEQFF. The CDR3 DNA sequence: TGTGCCAGCAGCCAAGATCACCGGGTCAATGAGCAGTTCTTC.

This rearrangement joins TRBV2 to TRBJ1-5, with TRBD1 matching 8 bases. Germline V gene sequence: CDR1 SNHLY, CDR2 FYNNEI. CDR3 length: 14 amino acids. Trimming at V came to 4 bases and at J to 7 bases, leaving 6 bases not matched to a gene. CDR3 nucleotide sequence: TGTGCCAGCAGTGTCGACAGGGGTACCCAGCCCCAGCATTTT. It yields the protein CASSVDRGTQPQHF.

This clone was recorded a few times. CDR3: CASAGTSGRYNEQFF. CDR3 in DNA: TGCGCCAGCGCAGGGACTAGCGGGAGGTACAATGAGCAGTTCTTC. The chain has TRBV5-1 and TRBJ2-1; 15 bases align to TRBD2. Germline assignment: CDR1 SGHRS and CDR2 YFSETQ. The CDR3 spans 15 residues. V gave up 7 bases and J gave up 4 bases; unmatched junction bases: 3.

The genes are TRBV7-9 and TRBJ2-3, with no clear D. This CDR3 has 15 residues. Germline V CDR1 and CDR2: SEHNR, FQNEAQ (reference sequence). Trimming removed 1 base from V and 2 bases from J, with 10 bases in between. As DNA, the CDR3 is TGTGCCAGCAGCTTAGGGGCAGGCCTCACAGATACGCAGTATTTT. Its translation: CASSLGAGLTDTQYF.

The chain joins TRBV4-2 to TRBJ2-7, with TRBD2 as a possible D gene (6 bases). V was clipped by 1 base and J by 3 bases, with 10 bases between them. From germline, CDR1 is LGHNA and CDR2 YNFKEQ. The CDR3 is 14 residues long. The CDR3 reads CASSQGGTYYEQYF. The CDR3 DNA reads TGTGCCAGCAGCCAAGGAGGGACTTACTACGAGCAGTACTTC.